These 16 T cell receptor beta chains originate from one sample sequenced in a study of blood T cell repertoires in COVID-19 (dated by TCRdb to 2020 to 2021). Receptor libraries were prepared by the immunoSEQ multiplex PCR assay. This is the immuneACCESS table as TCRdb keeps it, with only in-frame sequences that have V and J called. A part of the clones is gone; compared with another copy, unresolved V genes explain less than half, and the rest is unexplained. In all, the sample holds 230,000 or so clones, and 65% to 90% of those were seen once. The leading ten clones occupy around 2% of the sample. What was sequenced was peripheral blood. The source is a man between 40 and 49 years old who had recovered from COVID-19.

CDR3 bases: TGTGCCAGCAGCTTAGGCGGCCCGGACGAGCAGTACTTC. Translation: CASSLGGPDEQYF. V and J are TRBV7-2 and TRBJ2-7; D not certain. The CDR3 is 13 amino acids. Per germline, CDR1 SGHTA and CDR2 FQGNSA. Between the trimmed V and J ends, which lost 1 base and 5 bases, there was a span of 9 bases.

CDR3 protein: CASSPTSGRIHEQFF. CDR3 in DNA: TGTGCCAGCTCCCCCACTAGCGGGAGGATCCATGAGCAGTTCTTC. V and J are TRBV18 and TRBJ2-1, with TRBD2 identical over 12 bases. V was pared by 6 bases and J by 8 bases, with 8 bases of the junction left unmatched. Germline-derived CDR1 and CDR2 are KGHSH and LQKENI. The CDR3 runs 15 residues.

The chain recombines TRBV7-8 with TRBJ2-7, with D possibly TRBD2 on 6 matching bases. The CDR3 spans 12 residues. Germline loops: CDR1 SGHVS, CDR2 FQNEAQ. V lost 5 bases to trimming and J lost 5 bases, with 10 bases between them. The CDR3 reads CASSRLVDEQYF. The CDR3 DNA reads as TGTGCCAGCAGCCGACTAGTGGACGAGCAGTACTTC.

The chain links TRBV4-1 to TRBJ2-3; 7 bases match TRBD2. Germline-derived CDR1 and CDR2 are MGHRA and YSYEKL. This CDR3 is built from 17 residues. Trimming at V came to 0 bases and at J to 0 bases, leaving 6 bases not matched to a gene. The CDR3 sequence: CASSQENSGASTDTQYF. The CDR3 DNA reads TGCGCCAGCAGCCAAGAGAACAGCGGGGCTAGCACAGATACGCAGTATTTT.

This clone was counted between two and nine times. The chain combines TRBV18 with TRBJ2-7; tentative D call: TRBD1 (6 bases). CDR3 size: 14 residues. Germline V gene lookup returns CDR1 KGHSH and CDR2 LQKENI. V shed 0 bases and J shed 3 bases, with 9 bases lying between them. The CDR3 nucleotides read TGTGCCAGCTCACCACCTACAGGGTTCTACGAGCAGTACTTC. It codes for CASSPPTGFYEQYF.

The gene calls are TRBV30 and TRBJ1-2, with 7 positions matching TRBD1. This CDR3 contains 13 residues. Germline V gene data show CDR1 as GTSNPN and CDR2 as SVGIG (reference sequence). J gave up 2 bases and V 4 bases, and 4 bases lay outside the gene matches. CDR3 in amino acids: CAWKKGANYGYTF. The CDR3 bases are TGTGCCTGGAAGAAGGGGGCAAACTATGGCTACACCTTC.

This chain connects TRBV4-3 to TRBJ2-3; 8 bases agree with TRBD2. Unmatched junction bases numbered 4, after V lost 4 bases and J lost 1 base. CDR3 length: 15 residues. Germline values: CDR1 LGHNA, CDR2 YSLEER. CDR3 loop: CASSRISGGTDTQYF. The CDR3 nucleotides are TGCGCCAGCAGCCGGATTAGCGGGGGCACAGATACGCAGTATTTT.

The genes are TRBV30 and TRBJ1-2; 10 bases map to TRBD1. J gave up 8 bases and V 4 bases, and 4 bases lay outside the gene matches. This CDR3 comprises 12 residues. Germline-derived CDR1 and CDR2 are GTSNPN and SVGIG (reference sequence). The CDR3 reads CAWNDRGHGYTF. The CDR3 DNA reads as TGTGCCTGGAATGACAGGGGGCACGGCTACACCTTC.

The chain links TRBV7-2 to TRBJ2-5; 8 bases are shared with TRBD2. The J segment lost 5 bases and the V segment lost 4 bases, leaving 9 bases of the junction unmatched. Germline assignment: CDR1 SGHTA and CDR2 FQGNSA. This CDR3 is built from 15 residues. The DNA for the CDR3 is TGTGCCAGCAGCTCGAGCGGGAGTAGACGGGAGACCCAGTACTTC. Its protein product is CASSSSGSRRETQYF. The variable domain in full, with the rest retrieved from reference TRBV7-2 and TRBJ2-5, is GAGVSQSPSNKVTEKGKDVELRCDPISGHTALYWYRQSLGQGLEFLIYFQGNSAPDKSGLPSDRFSAERTGGSVSTLTIQRTQQEDSAVYLCASSSSGSRRETQYFGPGTRLLVL.

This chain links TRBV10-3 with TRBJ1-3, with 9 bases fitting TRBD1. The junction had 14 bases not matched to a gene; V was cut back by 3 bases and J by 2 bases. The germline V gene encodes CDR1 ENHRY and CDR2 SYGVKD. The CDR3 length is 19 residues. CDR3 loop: CAISDPIPGQGSPGNTIYF. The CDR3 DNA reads TGTGCCATCAGTGACCCAATACCGGGACAGGGCTCCCCTGGAAACACCATATATTTT.

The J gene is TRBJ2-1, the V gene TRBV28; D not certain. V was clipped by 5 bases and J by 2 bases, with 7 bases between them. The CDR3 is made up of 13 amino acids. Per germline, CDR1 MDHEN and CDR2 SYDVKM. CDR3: CASSPPTYNEQFF. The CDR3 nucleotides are TGTGCCAGCAGTCCCCCAACCTACAATGAGCAGTTCTTC.

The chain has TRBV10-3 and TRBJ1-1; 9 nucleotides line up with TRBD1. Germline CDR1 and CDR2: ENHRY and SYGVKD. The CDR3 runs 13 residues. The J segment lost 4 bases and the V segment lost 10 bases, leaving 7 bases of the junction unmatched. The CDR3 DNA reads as TGTGCCACCGGACAGGGGTTGAGCACTGAAGCTTTCTTT. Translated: CATGQGLSTEAFF.

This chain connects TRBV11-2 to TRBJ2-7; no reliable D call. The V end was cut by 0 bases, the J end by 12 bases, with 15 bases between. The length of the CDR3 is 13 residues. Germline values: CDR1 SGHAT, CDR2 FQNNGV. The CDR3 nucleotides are TGTGCCAGCAGCTTAGAGGTCGGTAGCCTGGGGTACTTC. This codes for CASSLEVGSLGYF.

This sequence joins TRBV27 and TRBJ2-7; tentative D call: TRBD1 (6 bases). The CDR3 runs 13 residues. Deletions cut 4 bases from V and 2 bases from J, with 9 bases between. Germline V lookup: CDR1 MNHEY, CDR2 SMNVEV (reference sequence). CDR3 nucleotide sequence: TGTGCCAGCAGTTATCAGGGGACCTACGAGCAGTACTTC. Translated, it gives CASSYQGTYEQYF.

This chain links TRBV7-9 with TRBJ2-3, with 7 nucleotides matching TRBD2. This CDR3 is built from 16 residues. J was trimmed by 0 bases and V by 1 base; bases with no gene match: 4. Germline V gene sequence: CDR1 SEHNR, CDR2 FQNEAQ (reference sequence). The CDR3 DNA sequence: TGTGCCAGCAGCTTAGGCGTGGGGGGGAGCACAGATACGCAGTATTTT. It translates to CASSLGVGGSTDTQYF.

The CDR3 is CASSLSGLAGGPTQYF. CDR3 coding DNA: TGTGCCAGTAGTCTCAGCGGCCTAGCGGGAGGGCCTACGCAGTATTTT. This chain uses TRBV19 with TRBJ2-3; 12 nucleotides match TRBD2. Losses at the gene ends were 5 bases for V and 8 bases for J; bases not matched to a gene: 11. Germline V gene sequence: CDR1 LNHDA, CDR2 SQIVND (reference sequence). CDR3 length equals 16 residues.